The next 6 T cell receptor beta chains were all read from a single sample in a study of shared clonotypes between healthy human individuals. Clones were read by immunoSEQ multiplex PCR, and TCRdb kept only the in-frame ones, dropping some. The table shows 2 million to 3 million clones, with approximately 94% occurring only once. The material sequenced was naive CD4+ T cells from PBMCs. Subset reported: CD45RA+ positively selected. These TCRs come from a young man in good health. Some clones in this sample may be carry-over from other donors' samples.

The chain links TRBV4-1 to TRBJ1-4; the D is unclear. The CDR3 is made up of 14 amino acids. Per the germline V gene, CDR1 is MGHRA and CDR2 is YSYEKL. The ends were cut back, 4 bases at V and 7 bases at J, with 13 bases in the middle. The CDR3 reads CASSPTVVIEKLFF. In DNA form, the CDR3 reads TGCGCCAGCAGCCCGACCGTGGTAATTGAAAAACTGTTTTTT.

The gene calls are TRBV6-1 and TRBJ1-2; D possibly corresponds to TRBD1 (5 bases). CDR3 length: 13 amino acids. CDR1 and CDR2 from the germline V gene are MNHNS and SASEGT. V lost 8 bases, J lost 8 bases, and 18 bases lay in between. CDR3 loop: CASSRDPVGGYTF. The CDR3 DNA is TGTGCCAGCTCCCGGGACCCGGTCGGGGGCTACACCTTC.

The rearrangement links TRBV6-1 to TRBJ2-7, with D possibly matching TRBD1 (6 bases). The CDR3 sequence is 12 residues long. V lost 5 bases and J 3 bases, leaving 8 bases between the germline ends. Germline V CDR1 and CDR2: MNHNS, SASEGT. The CDR3 here is CASSKTGYEQYF. DNA of the CDR3: TGTGCCAGCAGTAAGACAGGCTACGAGCAGTACTTC.

The gene calls are TRBV6-1 and TRBJ2-5; TRBD1 aligns across 8 bases. Germline CDR1 is MNHNS and CDR2 is SASEGT. Losses at the gene ends were 4 bases for V and 4 bases for J; bases not matched to a gene: 8. The CDR3 runs 15 residues. The CDR3: CASSVAGGSRETQYF. CDR3 bases: TGTGCCAGCAGTGTGGCAGGGGGCTCTCGAGAGACCCAGTACTTC.

In DNA form, the CDR3 reads TGTGCCAGCAGTGAAGCACGGGCAGACTATGGCTACACCTTC. It codes for CASSEARADYGYTF. The chain uses TRBV6-1 and TRBJ1-2; no reliable D call. The V gene's germline CDR1 is MNHNS and CDR2 SASEGT. This CDR3 is built from 14 residues. The V end lost 0 bases, the J end lost 3 bases, and 8 bases lay between the germline ends.

The chain is built from TRBV2 and TRBJ2-5; no clear D gene. CDR1 and CDR2 (germline): SNHLY, FYNNEI. The CDR3 has 13 amino acids. Trimming left V 2 bases short and J 2 bases short, with 6 bases between. The CDR3 nucleotides read TGTGCCAGCAGTGAATGGCATCAAGAGACCCAGTACTTC. The encoded protein is CASSEWHQETQYF.